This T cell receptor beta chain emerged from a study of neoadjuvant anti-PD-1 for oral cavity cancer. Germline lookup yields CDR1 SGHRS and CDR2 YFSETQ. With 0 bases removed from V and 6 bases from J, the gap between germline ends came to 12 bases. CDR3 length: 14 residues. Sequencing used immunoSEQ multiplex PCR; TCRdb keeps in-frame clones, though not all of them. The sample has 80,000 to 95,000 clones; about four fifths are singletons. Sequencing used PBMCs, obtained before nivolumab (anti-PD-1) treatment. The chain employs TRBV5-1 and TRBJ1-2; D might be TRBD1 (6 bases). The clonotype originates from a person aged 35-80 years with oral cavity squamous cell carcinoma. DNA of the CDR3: TGCGCCAGCAGCTTGGAAGGACAGCTTAATGGCTACACCTTC. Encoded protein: CASSLEGQLNGYTF. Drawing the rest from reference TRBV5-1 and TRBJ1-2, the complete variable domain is KAGVTQTPRYLIKTRGQQVTLSCSPISGHRSVSWYQQTPGQGLQFLFEYFSETQRNKGNFPGRFSGRQFSNSRSEMNVSTLELGDSALYLCASSLEGQLNGYTFGSGTRLTVV.